Sequencing of this T cell receptor (beta chain) was carried out in a study of identical twins. Study-level findings and limits: Insertions ran lower in abundant cord blood beta clonotypes, though not in memory repertoires.

TCRdb reanalysed the 5' RACE reads using MiXCR and keeps one entry per CDR3 protein. The table includes approximately 1.8 million distinct CDR3 sequences, about 32% detected once. A note on this clonotype: The antigen remains undetermined.

The length of the CDR3 is 14 residues. CDR1 is LGHNA and CDR2 is YNFKEQ in the germline V gene. With 2 bases clipped from V and 6 bases from J, the junction kept 5 bases outside the gene matches. Material for sequencing was cord blood. The V and J genes are TRBV4-2 and TRBJ1-2, with 8 bases identical to TRBD1. The receptor's source is a newborn girl in good health. The CDR3 reads CASSQSDRGNGYTF. CDR3 nucleotide sequence: TGTGCCAGCAGCCAATCCGACAGGGGAAATGGCTACACCTTC.